A single sample is the source of the 3 T cell receptor beta chains below, sequenced in a study of shared clonotypes between healthy human individuals. The repertoire was sequenced with immunoSEQ multiplex PCR; TCRdb's copy has only in-frame clones and lacks some. Of about 2.4 million clones listed, 93% are singletons. The sequencing input was naive CD4+ T cells from PBMCs. Subset described: CD45RA+ positively selected. The receptors originated from a man in his late teens or twenties in good health. Some clones in this sample may be carry-over from other donors' samples.

This chain's CDR3 is CASSQAGAVSNQPQHF. In DNA form, the CDR3 reads TGTGCCAGCTCTCAGGCCGGGGCAGTTAGCAATCAGCCCCAGCATTTT. The chain employs TRBV28 and TRBJ1-5; TRBD1 is a possible D gene (5 bases). Germline loops: CDR1 MDHEN, CDR2 SYDVKM. This CDR3 has 16 residues. Deletions cut 8 bases from V and 0 bases from J, with 17 bases between. The whole variable domain, remainder taken from reference TRBV28 and TRBJ1-5, is DVKVTQSSRYLVKRTGEKVFLECVQDMDHENMFWYRQDPGLGLRLIYFSYDVKMKEKGDIPEGYSVSREKKERFSLILESASTNQTSMYLCASSQAGAVSNQPQHFGDGTRLSIL.

This clone occurred a few times. This sequence joins TRBV30 and TRBJ1-1; a possible D gene is TRBD1 (5 bases). The CDR3 runs to 13 residues. Trimming left V 2 bases short and J 2 bases short, with 9 bases between. The V gene's germline CDR1 is GTSNPN and CDR2 SVGIG (reference sequence). The CDR3 spells CAWSSRGNTEAFF. CDR3 DNA: TGTGCCTGGAGTAGTAGGGGAAACACTGAAGCTTTCTTT.

The V call is TRBV7-9, the J call TRBJ2-2; 7 nucleotides line up with TRBD2. The CDR3 has 16 amino acids. Germline V gene sequence: CDR1 SEHNR, CDR2 FQNEAQ (reference sequence). The V segment lost 5 bases and the J segment 5 bases; nucleotides outside the gene matches: 11. The CDR3 DNA reads as TGTGCCAGCAGCCCCACCGCCGCGGGAGAGACCGGGGAGCTGTTTTTT. This translates into CASSPTAAGETGELFF. The full variable domain, completed using reference TRBV7-9 and TRBJ2-2, is DTGVSQNPRHKITKRGQNVTFRCDPISEHNRLYWYRQTLGQGPEFLTYFQNEAQLEKSRLLSDRFSAERPKGSFSTLEIQRTEQGDSAMYLCASSPTAAGETGELFFGEGSRLTVL.